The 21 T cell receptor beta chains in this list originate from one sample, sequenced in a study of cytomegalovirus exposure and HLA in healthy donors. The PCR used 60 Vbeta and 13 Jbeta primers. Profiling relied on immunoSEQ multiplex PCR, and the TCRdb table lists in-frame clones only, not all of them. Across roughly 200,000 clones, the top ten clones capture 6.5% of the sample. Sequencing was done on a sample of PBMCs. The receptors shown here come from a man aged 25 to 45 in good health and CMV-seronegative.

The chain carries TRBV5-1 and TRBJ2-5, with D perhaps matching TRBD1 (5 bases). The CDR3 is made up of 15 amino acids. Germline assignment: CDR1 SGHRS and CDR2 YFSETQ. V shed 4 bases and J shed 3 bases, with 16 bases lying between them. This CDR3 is CASSTGAAGKETQYF. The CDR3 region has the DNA TGCGCCAGCAGCACGGGCGCGGCAGGGAAAGAGACCCAGTACTTC.

The CDR3 loop is CASSLDRGYGKQFF. The CDR3 DNA reads TGTGCCAGCAGCTTAGACAGGGGGTATGGGAAGCAGTTCTTC. The chain employs TRBV7-2 and TRBJ2-1; TRBD1 matches 8 bases. After removal of 1 base from V and 11 bases from J, the junction contained 7 bases not matched to a gene. The CDR3 loop spans 14 amino acids. The germline V gene encodes CDR1 SGHTA and CDR2 FQGNSA.

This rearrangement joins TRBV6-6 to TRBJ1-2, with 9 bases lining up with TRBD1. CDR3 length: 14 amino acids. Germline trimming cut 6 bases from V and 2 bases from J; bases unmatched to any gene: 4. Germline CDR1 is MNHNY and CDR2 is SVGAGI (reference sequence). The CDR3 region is CASSPGQGNYGYTF. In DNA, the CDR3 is TGTGCCAGCAGCCCCGGACAGGGGAACTATGGCTACACCTTC.

CDR3 DNA: TGCGCCAGCAGCTTGGGCTCGAGAGATACGCAGTATTTT. Encoded protein: CASSLGSRDTQYF. V is TRBV5-1 and J is TRBJ2-3; no reliable D call. The CDR3 spans 13 residues. Trimming shortened V by 0 bases and J by 5 bases, and 7 bases separated the two germline ends. CDR1 and CDR2 from the germline V gene are SGHRS and YFSETQ.

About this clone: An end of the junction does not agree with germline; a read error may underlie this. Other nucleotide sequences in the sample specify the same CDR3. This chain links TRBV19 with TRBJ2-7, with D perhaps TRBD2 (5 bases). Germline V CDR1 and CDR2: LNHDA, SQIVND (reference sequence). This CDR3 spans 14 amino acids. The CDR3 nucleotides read TGTGCCAGTCGCATGGACGGACTCTCCTACGAGCAATACTTC. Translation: CASRMDGLSYEQYF. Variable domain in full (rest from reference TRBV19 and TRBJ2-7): DGGITQSPKYLFRKEGQNVTLSCEQNLNHDAMYWYRQDPGQGLRLIYYSQIVNDFQKGDIAEGYSVSREKKESFPLTVTSAQKNPTAFYLCASRMDGLSYEQYFGPGTRLTVT.

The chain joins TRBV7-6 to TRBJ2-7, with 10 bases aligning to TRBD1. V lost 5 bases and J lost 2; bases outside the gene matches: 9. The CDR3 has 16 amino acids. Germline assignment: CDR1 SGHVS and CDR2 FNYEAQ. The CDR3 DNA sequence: TGTGCCAGCAGCCCACCTCCCGGGACAGGGGCCTACGAGCAGTACTTC. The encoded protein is CASSPPPGTGAYEQYF.

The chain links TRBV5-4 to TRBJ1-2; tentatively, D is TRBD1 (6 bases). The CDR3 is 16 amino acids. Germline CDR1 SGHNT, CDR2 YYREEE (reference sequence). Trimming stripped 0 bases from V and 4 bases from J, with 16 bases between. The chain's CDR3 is CASSLVSGAGAYGYTF. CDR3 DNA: TGTGCCAGCAGCTTGGTCAGCGGGGCAGGGGCCTATGGCTACACCTTC.

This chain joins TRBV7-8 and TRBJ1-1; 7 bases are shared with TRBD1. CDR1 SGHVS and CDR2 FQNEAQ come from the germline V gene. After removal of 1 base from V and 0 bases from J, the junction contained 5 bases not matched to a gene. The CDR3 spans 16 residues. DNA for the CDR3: TGTGCCAGCAGCTTAGGGGACGGGACAGTGAACACTGAAGCTTTCTTT. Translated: CASSLGDGTVNTEAFF.

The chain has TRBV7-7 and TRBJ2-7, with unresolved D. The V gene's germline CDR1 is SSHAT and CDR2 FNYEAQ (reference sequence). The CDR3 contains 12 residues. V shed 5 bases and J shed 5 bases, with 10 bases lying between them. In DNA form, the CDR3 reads TGTGCCAGCAGCCGAGGTCCCCACGAGCAGTACTTC. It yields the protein CASSRGPHEQYF. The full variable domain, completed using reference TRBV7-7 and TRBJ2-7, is GAGVSQSPRYKVTKRGQDVTLRCDPISSHATLYWYQQALGQGPEFLTYFNYEAQPDKSGLPSDRFSAERPEGSISTLTIQRTEQRDSAMYRCASSRGPHEQYFGPGTRLTVT.

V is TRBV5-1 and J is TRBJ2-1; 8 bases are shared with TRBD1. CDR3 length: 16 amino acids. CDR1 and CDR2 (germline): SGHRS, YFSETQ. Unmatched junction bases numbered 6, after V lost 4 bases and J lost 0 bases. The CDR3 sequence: CASSLDQGASYNEQFF. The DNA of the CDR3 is TGCGCCAGCAGCCTGGACCAGGGGGCCTCCTACAATGAGCAGTTCTTC.

The CDR3 DNA follows: TGCAGCGTTGAAGGGACAGCAAACACTGAAGCTTTCTTT. Its translation is CSVEGTANTEAFF. V is TRBV29-1 and J is TRBJ1-1, with a tentative D call TRBD1 (6 bases). There are 13 residues in the CDR3. Germline lookup yields CDR1 SQVTM and CDR2 ANQGSEA. V lost 1 base and J lost 2, with 8 bases in between.

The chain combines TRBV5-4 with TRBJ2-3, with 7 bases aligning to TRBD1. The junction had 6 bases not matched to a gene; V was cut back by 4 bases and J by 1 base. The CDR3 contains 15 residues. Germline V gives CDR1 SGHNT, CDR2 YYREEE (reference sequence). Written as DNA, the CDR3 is TGTGCCAGCAGCATGACAGGGATCGGCACAGATACGCAGTATTTT. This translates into CASSMTGIGTDTQYF.

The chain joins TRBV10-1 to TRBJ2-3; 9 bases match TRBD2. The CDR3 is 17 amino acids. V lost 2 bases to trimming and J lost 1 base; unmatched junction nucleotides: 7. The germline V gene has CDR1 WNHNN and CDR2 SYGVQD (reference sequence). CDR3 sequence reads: CASSEGLASFRTDTQYF. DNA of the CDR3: TGCGCCAGCAGTGAGGGACTAGCGTCTTTTCGCACAGATACGCAGTATTTT.

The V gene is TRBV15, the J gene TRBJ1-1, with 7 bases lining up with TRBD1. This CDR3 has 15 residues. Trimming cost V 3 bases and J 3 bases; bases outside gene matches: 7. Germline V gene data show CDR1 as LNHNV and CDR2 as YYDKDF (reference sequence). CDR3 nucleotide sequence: TGTGCCACCAGCAGGGAACAGGGGAAGGACACTGAAGCTTTCTTT. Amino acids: CATSREQGKDTEAFF.

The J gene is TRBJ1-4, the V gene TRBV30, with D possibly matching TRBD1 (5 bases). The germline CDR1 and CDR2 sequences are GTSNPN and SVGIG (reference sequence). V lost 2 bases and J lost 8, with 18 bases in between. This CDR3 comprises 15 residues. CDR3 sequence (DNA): TGTGCCTGGAGTCCCCCCAGGGTGCTAGGGGAAAAACTGTTTTTT. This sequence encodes CAWSPPRVLGEKLFF.

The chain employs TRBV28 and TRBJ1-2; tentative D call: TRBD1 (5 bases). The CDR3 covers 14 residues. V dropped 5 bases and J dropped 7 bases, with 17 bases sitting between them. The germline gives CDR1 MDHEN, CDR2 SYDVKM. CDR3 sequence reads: CASSHREGRGGYTF. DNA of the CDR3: TGTGCCAGCAGTCACCGGGAGGGGCGGGGTGGCTACACCTTC.

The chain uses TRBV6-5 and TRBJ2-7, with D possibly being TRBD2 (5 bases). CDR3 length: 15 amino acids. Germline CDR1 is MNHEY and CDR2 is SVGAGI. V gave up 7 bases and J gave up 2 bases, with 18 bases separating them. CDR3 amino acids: CASTPIRGNAYEQYF. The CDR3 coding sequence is TGTGCCAGCACCCCGATCCGGGGAAATGCCTACGAGCAGTACTTC.

CDR3: CASSPGHQQGGYTF. Written as DNA, the CDR3 is TGCGCCAGCAGCCCGGGACACCAGCAAGGGGGCTACACCTTC. This sequence joins TRBV5-1 and TRBJ1-2; weak D call: TRBD1 (6 bases). Trimming took 4 bases from V and 8 from J, leaving 18 bases between them. Germline V CDR1 and CDR2: SGHRS, YFSETQ. CDR3 length equals 14 residues.

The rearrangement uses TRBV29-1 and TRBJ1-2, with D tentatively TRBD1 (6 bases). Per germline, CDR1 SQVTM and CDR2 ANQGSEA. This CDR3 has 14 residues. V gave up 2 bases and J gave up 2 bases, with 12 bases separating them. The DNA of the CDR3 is TGCAGCGTTGAAAAATGGACAGAAAACTATGGCTACACCTTC. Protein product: CSVEKWTENYGYTF.

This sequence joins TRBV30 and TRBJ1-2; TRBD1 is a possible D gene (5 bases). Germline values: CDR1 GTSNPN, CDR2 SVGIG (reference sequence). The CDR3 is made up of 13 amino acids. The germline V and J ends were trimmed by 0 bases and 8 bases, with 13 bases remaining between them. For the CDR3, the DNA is TGTGCCTGGAGTGTAGACGGGGCGGGAGGCTACACCTTC. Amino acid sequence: CAWSVDGAGGYTF.

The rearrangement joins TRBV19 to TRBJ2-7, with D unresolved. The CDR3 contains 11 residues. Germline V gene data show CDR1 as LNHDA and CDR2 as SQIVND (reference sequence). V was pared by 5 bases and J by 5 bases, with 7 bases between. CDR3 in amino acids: CASSEYHEQYF. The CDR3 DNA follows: TGTGCCAGTAGTGAGTATCACGAGCAGTACTTC.